These 28 T cell receptor beta chains were sequenced from one sample in a study of blood T cell repertoires in COVID-19. Only in-frame clones appear in the TCRdb table, and some are missing; sequencing was by immunoSEQ multiplex PCR. This table has some 180,000 clones, about 85% appearing once. The source material was peripheral blood. Receptors originate from a man between 60 and 75 years old with active or convalescent COVID-19.

J is TRBJ2-1 and V is TRBV27, with 7 bases fitting TRBD2. CDR3 length: 15 residues. Trimming cost V 5 bases and J 6 bases; bases outside gene matches: 10. Germline assignment: CDR1 MNHEY and CDR2 SMNVEV (reference sequence). DNA of the CDR3: TGTGCCAGCAGTGCGGTGGGAGGGCTAAGCAATGAGCAGTTCTTC. It encodes CASSAVGGLSNEQFF.

This clone has a handful of counts. The J gene is TRBJ2-1, the V gene TRBV3-1 (or the pseudogene TRBV3-2); D unclear. V gave up 0 bases and J gave up 9 bases, with 12 bases separating them. CDR3 length: 14 amino acids. CDR1 is LGHDT, CDR2 YNNKEL, per germline (reference sequence). CDR3 in amino acids: CASSQDWSTGEQFF. The CDR3 DNA sequence: TGTGCCAGCAGCCAAGATTGGTCCACCGGTGAGCAGTTCTTC.

The V gene is TRBV30, the J gene TRBJ1-2, with TRBD1 matching over 9 bases. The CDR3 is 13 residues long. The ends lost 5 bases at V and 11 bases at J; junction bases unmatched: 12. Germline V gene lookup returns CDR1 GTSNPN and CDR2 SVGIG (reference sequence). CDR3 bases: TGTGCCTGGTCAGGACAGGGGCTCCTCATTTACACCTTC. Encoded protein: CAWSGQGLLIYTF.

The chain recombines TRBV7-9 with TRBJ2-1; 9 positions match TRBD1. The ends lost 1 base at V and 3 bases at J; junction bases unmatched: 4. In germline, CDR1 is SEHNR, CDR2 FQNEAQ (reference sequence). This CDR3 is built from 16 residues. The CDR3 DNA reads as TGTGCCAGCAGCTTAGTAGGGACAGGGTTCTACAATGAGCAGTTCTTC. It codes for CASSLVGTGFYNEQFF.

The chain links TRBV7-3 to TRBJ2-7; D remains ambiguous. Germline V lookup: CDR1 SGHTA, CDR2 FQGTGA. V was cut by 0 bases and J by 3 bases, with 6 bases left in between. The CDR3 spans 13 residues. CDR3 DNA sequence: TGTGCCAGCAGCTTAACCCCCAGCTACGAGCAGTACTTC. Its protein product is CASSLTPSYEQYF.

The chain joins TRBV19 to TRBJ2-5, with D possibly matching TRBD1 (5 bases). Looked up from germline, CDR1 is LNHDA and CDR2 is SQIVND (reference sequence). V was cut by 5 bases and J by 5 bases, with 12 bases left in between. This CDR3 has 13 residues. CDR3 amino acids: CASSVQVRETQYF. The CDR3 DNA sequence: TGTGCCAGTAGTGTACAGGTTAGGGAGACCCAGTACTTC.

The V gene is TRBV10-3, the J gene TRBJ1-1, with 7 bases that match TRBD1. From germline, CDR1 is ENHRY and CDR2 SYGVKD. The CDR3 loop spans 14 amino acids. V gave up 6 bases and J gave up 0 bases; unmatched junction bases: 4. The CDR3 nucleotides are TGTGCCATCAGGCTGGGACAGCTGAACACTGAAGCTTTCTTT. Residues: CAIRLGQLNTEAFF.

The J gene is TRBJ1-6, the V gene TRBV30; the match to TRBD1 covers 7 bases. The V segment lost 0 bases and the J segment 7 bases; nucleotides outside the gene matches: 3. CDR3 length: 14 amino acids. Per the germline V gene, CDR1 is GTSNPN and CDR2 is SVGIG (reference sequence). CDR3 protein: CAWSVGQVNSPLHF. The CDR3 DNA is TGTGCCTGGAGTGTCGGACAGGTCAATTCACCCCTCCACTTT.

V and J are TRBV5-1 and TRBJ2-2, with 9 positions matching TRBD2. The CDR3 sequence is 16 residues long. Germline V lookup: CDR1 SGHRS, CDR2 YFSETQ. The ends lost 1 base at V and 4 bases at J; junction bases unmatched: 5. The CDR3 here is CASSLQLAGTTGELFF. The CDR3 DNA reads as TGCGCCAGCAGCTTGCAGCTAGCGGGGACCACCGGGGAGCTGTTTTTT.

The rearrangement links TRBV15 to TRBJ2-3; D gene unclear. The V and J ends lost 1 base and 3 bases respectively, with 11 bases between them. CDR3 length equals 15 residues. The germline V gene encodes CDR1 LNHNV and CDR2 YYDKDF (reference sequence). Written as DNA, the CDR3 is TGTGCCACCAGCAGAGCCGGGTTATTAACAGATACGCAGTATTTT. It codes for CATSRAGLLTDTQYF.

This chain uses TRBV6-6 with TRBJ2-3, with TRBD2 matching 9 bases. V shed 3 bases and J 1 base; nucleotides not matched to a gene: 5. CDR1 is MNHNY, CDR2 SVGAGI, per germline (reference sequence). This CDR3 has 16 amino acids. CDR3 in amino acids: CASSYGAGGGTDTQYF. In DNA form, the CDR3 reads TGTGCCAGCAGTTATGGAGCGGGGGGAGGCACAGATACGCAGTATTTT.

The sample holds one count of this clone. CDR3 sequence (DNA): TGTGCCAGCAGCCCCGGGTTGGCCAAAAACATTCAGTACTTC. This codes for CASSPGLAKNIQYF. The gene calls are TRBV7-2 and TRBJ2-4, with D uncertain. In germline, CDR1 is SGHTA, CDR2 FQGNSA. The CDR3 consists of 14 residues. V gave up 5 bases and J gave up 1 base, with 9 bases separating them. Full variable domain (outside the CDR3, taken from reference TRBV7-2 and TRBJ2-4): GAGVSQSPSNKVTEKGKDVELRCDPISGHTALYWYRQSLGQGLEFLIYFQGNSAPDKSGLPSDRFSAERTGGSVSTLTIQRTQQEDSAVYLCASSPGLAKNIQYFGAGTRLSVL.

Remarks on this clone: A read error may produce the germline difference seen at one junction end. The V call is TRBV15, the J call TRBJ1-1, with TRBD1 as a possible D gene (5 bases). The CDR3 sequence is 16 residues long. Germline CDR1 and CDR2: LNHNV and YYDKDF (reference sequence). As DNA, the CDR3 is TGTGCCACCAGCAGAGGGGGCGGGGCTAACCCCTCTCTTACCACATTT. It is translated as CATSRGGGANPSLTTF.

The V and J genes are TRBV27 and TRBJ2-2, with D unclear. The CDR3 length is 12 residues. CDR1 MNHEY and CDR2 SMNVEV come from the germline V gene (reference sequence). The germline V and J ends were trimmed by 10 bases and 6 bases, with 12 bases remaining between them. CDR3 DNA: TGTGCCACCGAGGATTGGGCCGGGGAGCTGTTTTTT. It yields the protein CATEDWAGELFF.

This sequence joins TRBV2 and TRBJ2-5, with 10 bases matching TRBD1. Germline loops: CDR1 SNHLY, CDR2 FYNNEI. The CDR3 consists of 15 residues. The V segment lost 1 base and the J segment 4 bases; nucleotides outside the gene matches: 3. The chain's CDR3 is CASSEGTGGGETQYF. DNA for the CDR3: TGTGCCAGCAGTGAAGGGACAGGGGGGGGAGAGACCCAGTACTTC.

The chain links TRBV19 to TRBJ2-4; perhaps TRBD2 as D (5 bases). V shed 2 bases and J shed 0 bases, with 8 bases lying between them. Germline V lookup: CDR1 LNHDA, CDR2 SQIVND (reference sequence). The CDR3 has 15 residues. CDR3 loop: CASSIYGEAKNIQYF. CDR3 bases: TGTGCCAGTAGTATATACGGGGAAGCCAAAAACATTCAGTACTTC.

The chain has TRBV5-1 and TRBJ2-5; 8 positions match TRBD2. From germline, CDR1 is SGHRS and CDR2 YFSETQ. The CDR3 runs to 15 residues. With 4 bases clipped from V and 3 bases from J, the junction kept 8 bases outside the gene matches. The CDR3 region is CASSPLWRGEETQYF. The CDR3 DNA is TGCGCCAGCAGCCCCCTTTGGCGGGGGGAAGAGACCCAGTACTTC.

This chain connects TRBV5-8 to TRBJ1-5; no clear D gene. Deletions cut 2 bases from V and 12 bases from J, with 18 bases between. Germline CDR1 is SGHTS and CDR2 is YDEGEE. CDR3 length: 14 amino acids. CDR3 DNA: TGTGCCAGCAGCTTTTCAGGCATCAGGTTAGGCCAGCATTTT. Its protein product is CASSFSGIRLGQHF.

Notes on this clone: The same CDR3 can be traced to other DNA sequences in this sample. This chain joins TRBV5-1 and TRBJ1-4, with D unclear. The CDR3 length is 14 residues. Germline V gene sequence: CDR1 SGHRS, CDR2 YFSETQ. The V end lost 4 bases, the J end lost 0 bases, and 7 bases lay between the germline ends. This CDR3 is CASSLTATNEKLFF. The CDR3, as DNA: TGCGCCAGCAGCCTCACGGCAACTAATGAAAAACTGTTTTTT.

The chain combines TRBV6-5 with TRBJ2-7, with TRBD1 matching over 9 bases. V lost 5 bases, J lost 4 bases, and 3 bases stayed unmatched. Germline V gene lookup returns CDR1 MNHEY and CDR2 SVGAGI. The CDR3 contains 13 residues. Here the CDR3 reads CASSNDRGYEQYF. In DNA, the CDR3 is TGTGCCAGCAGTAATGACAGGGGGTACGAGCAGTACTTC.

The chain is built from TRBV9 and TRBJ1-6; D remains ambiguous. The CDR3 spans 16 residues. The V end lost 0 bases, the J end lost 9 bases, and 16 bases lay between the germline ends. Germline V lookup: CDR1 SGDLS, CDR2 YYNGEE. CDR3 sequence: CASSVEEDGLLSPLHF. CDR3 coding DNA: TGTGCCAGCAGCGTAGAAGAGGATGGCCTTCTTTCACCCCTCCACTTT.

V is TRBV7-9 and J is TRBJ1-6; TRBD1 agrees at 7 bases. This CDR3 is 15 amino acids long. Per germline, CDR1 SEHNR and CDR2 FQNEAQ (reference sequence). J was trimmed by 6 bases and V by 1 base; bases with no gene match: 3. The CDR3 sequence is CASSLEGGANSPLHF. The CDR3, as DNA: TGTGCCAGCAGCTTAGAAGGGGGCGCTAATTCACCCCTCCACTTT. The whole variable domain, filled in from reference TRBV7-9 and TRBJ1-6, reads DTGVSQNPRHKITKRGQNVTFRCDPISEHNRLYWYRQTLGQGPEFLTYFQNEAQLEKSRLLSDRFSAERPKGSFSTLEIQRTEQGDSAMYLCASSLEGGANSPLHFGNGTRLTVT.

This clone occurred once. V gene TRBV10-3 combines with J gene TRBJ1-6, with 7 bases lining up with TRBD1. Germline assignment: CDR1 ENHRY and CDR2 SYGVKD. Trimming took 6 bases from V and 7 from J; bases not matched to a gene: 12. The CDR3 sequence is 16 residues long. The CDR3 sequence: CAIRAGTGTVNSPLHF. The DNA for the CDR3 is TGTGCCATCAGGGCCGGAACCGGGACAGTAAATTCACCCCTCCACTTT.

This clone occurred many times. The chain is built from TRBV10-3 and TRBJ1-4; TRBD1 is a possible D gene (5 bases). CDR1 and CDR2 from the germline V gene are ENHRY and SYGVKD. V was cut by 7 bases and J by 5 bases, with 5 bases left in between. This CDR3 region has 11 residues. The CDR3 sequence: CAITGNEKLFF. CDR3 nucleotides: TGTGCCATCACAGGGAATGAAAAACTGTTTTTT.

The chain recombines TRBV5-1 with TRBJ1-6, with 8 bases that match TRBD1. Looked up from germline, CDR1 is SGHRS and CDR2 is YFSETQ. The CDR3 is 15 residues long. V was clipped by 5 bases and J by 7 bases; unmatched bases: 8. Written as DNA, the CDR3 is TGCGCCAGCAGAGAGGGGAGACAGGGGAATTCACCCCTCCACTTT. It is translated as CASREGRQGNSPLHF.

This chain uses TRBV2 with TRBJ1-5, with a possible D match to TRBD1 (5 bases). The CDR3 length is 13 residues. Trimming took off 11 bases at V and 0 bases at J, with 11 bases between the two ends. Per the germline V gene, CDR1 is SNHLY and CDR2 is FYNNEI. DNA of the CDR3: TGTGCCTATGCAGGGAATAGCAATCAGCCCCAGCATTTT. Its protein is CAYAGNSNQPQHF.

The gene calls are TRBV5-1 and TRBJ2-1; 12 nucleotides agree with TRBD2. Losses at the gene ends were 4 bases for V and 8 bases for J; bases not matched to a gene: 16. CDR3 length: 18 residues. Germline CDR1 SGHRS, CDR2 YFSETQ. The CDR3, as DNA: TGCGCCAGCAGCCCCGCGGGTTGGACTAGCGGGAATACAGATGAGCAGTTCTTC. Amino acids: CASSPAGWTSGNTDEQFF.

V usage is TRBV2 and J usage is TRBJ1-6, with D uncertain. The CDR3 loop spans 14 amino acids. V dropped 4 bases and J dropped 10 bases, with 14 bases sitting between them. Germline V gene data show CDR1 as SNHLY and CDR2 as FYNNEI. The DNA for the CDR3 is TGTGCCAGCAGTGTTGAACAGTACTTGTCACCCCTCCACTTT. Protein product: CASSVEQYLSPLHF. The whole variable domain, filled in from reference TRBV2 and TRBJ1-6, reads EPEVTQTPSHQVTQMGQEVILRCVPISNHLYFYWYRQILGQKVEFLVSFYNNEISEKSEIFDDQFSVERPDGSNFTLKIRSTKLEDSAMYFCASSVEQYLSPLHFGNGTRLTVT.